This TCR beta chain was observed in a study of cytomegalovirus exposure and HLA in healthy donors. Study-level findings and limits: Researchers reported in a later analysis that a missense DCLRE1C variant was tied to TCR beta V- and J-gene trimming.

The PCR employed 60 Vbeta primers together with 13 Jbeta primers. The method was immunoSEQ multiplex PCR; TCRdb's version includes in-frame clones alone and lacks a portion of them. The repertoire includes about 120,000 clones, about 80% of them detected once, and more than 10% sits in the top ten. In the case of this clone: Its specificity is not known.

The study sampled nominally healthy donors, though unrecorded immune exposures were likely. Sequenced sample: PBMCs. The sequence was obtained from a middle-aged woman in good health and CMV-seropositive.

This CDR3 reads CAWSRTGVNQPQHF. CDR3 nucleotide sequence: TGTGCCTGGAGCCGGACAGGGGTAAATCAGCCCCAGCATTTT. The rearrangement uses TRBV30 and TRBJ1-5; 9 nucleotides line up with TRBD1. Germline trimming cut 3 bases from V and 4 bases from J; bases unmatched to any gene: 4. The CDR3 length is 14 residues. The germline V gene encodes CDR1 GTSNPN and CDR2 SVGIG (reference sequence).